These 25 T cell receptor beta chains were all obtained from the same sample, sequenced in a study of control samples from healthy donors and cancer patients. Clones were sequenced by immunoSEQ multiplex PCR, and TCRdb holds only the in-frame ones, with some missing. The table lists 200,000 to 250,000 clones, around 94% of them singletons. Sequenced material: blood. The receptor set was obtained from a man in his fifties or sixties in good health.

This rearrangement joins TRBV29-1 to TRBJ2-3; D is ambiguous. The germline V and J ends were trimmed by 5 bases and 0 bases, with 12 bases remaining between them. This CDR3 is 14 amino acids long. The germline gives CDR1 SQVTM, CDR2 ANQGSEA. CDR3 in amino acids: CSVLGIVSTDTQYF. In DNA form, the CDR3 reads TGCAGCGTTTTGGGGATTGTCAGCACAGATACGCAGTATTTT.

V usage is TRBV9 and J usage is TRBJ1-6; the D gene is possibly TRBD1 (5 bases). The V end lost 4 bases, the J end lost 7 bases, and 12 bases lay between the germline ends. Germline loops: CDR1 SGDLS, CDR2 YYNGEE. CDR3 length equals 14 residues. This CDR3 reads CASSSPAGNSPLHF. CDR3 nucleotides: TGTGCCAGCAGCTCACCCGCAGGGAATTCACCCCTCCACTTT.

The gene calls are TRBV9 and TRBJ2-5; D is possibly TRBD1 (6 bases). This CDR3 has 15 amino acids. Per germline, CDR1 SGDLS and CDR2 YYNGEE. The V and J ends lost 2 bases and 0 bases respectively, with 11 bases between them. The CDR3 nucleotides read TGTGCCAGCAGCGTGGATCAGGGGTACCAAGAGACCCAGTACTTC. Protein product: CASSVDQGYQETQYF. Drawing the rest from reference TRBV9 and TRBJ2-5, the complete variable domain is DSGVTQTPKHLITATGQRVTLRCSPRSGDLSVYWYQQSLDQGLQFLIQYYNGEERAKGNILERFSAQQFPDLHSELNLSSLELGDSALYFCASSVDQGYQETQYFGPGTRLLVL.

The chain is built from TRBV5-1 and TRBJ2-2; 10 bases agree with TRBD1. V shed 4 bases and J 4 bases; nucleotides not matched to a gene: 7. The CDR3 is made up of 16 amino acids. Germline CDR1 and CDR2: SGHRS and YFSETQ. CDR3 sequence: CASSLGTGEGTGELFF. The CDR3 DNA sequence: TGCGCCAGCAGCCTAGGGACAGGGGAGGGCACCGGGGAGCTGTTTTTT.

The rearrangement joins TRBV7-9 to TRBJ1-2; perhaps TRBD1 as D (5 bases). This CDR3 has 13 residues. The germline gives CDR1 SEHNR, CDR2 FQNEAQ (reference sequence). V dropped 1 base and J dropped 14 bases, with 17 bases sitting between them. The CDR3: CASSLGDRPPGTF. CDR3 nucleotide sequence: TGTGCCAGCAGCTTAGGGGACCGGCCCCCCGGGACCTTC.

The V and J genes are TRBV5-4 and TRBJ1-1, with TRBD1 matching over 8 bases. The V gene end was trimmed by 3 bases and the J gene end by 1 base; junction bases not matched to a gene: 2. Germline V lookup: CDR1 SGHNT, CDR2 YYREEE (reference sequence). There are 14 residues in the CDR3. The DNA for the CDR3 is TGTGCCAGCAGCTCAGGACAGGGGAACACTGAAGCTTTCTTT. It yields the protein CASSSGQGNTEAFF.

The V call is TRBV10-3, the J call TRBJ2-1; TRBD1 matches 7 bases. In germline, CDR1 is ENHRY, CDR2 SYGVKD. This CDR3 comprises 15 residues. V shed 7 bases and J 1 base; nucleotides not matched to a gene: 7. CDR3 coding DNA: TGTGCCATCAACCCGACAGGGAATTCCTACAATGAGCAGTTCTTC. It codes for CAINPTGNSYNEQFF.

The chain joins TRBV2 to TRBJ1-6; 7 bases fit TRBD1. Germline V CDR1 and CDR2: SNHLY, FYNNEI. There are 14 residues in the CDR3. The V segment lost 2 bases and the J segment 10 bases; nucleotides outside the gene matches: 5. The CDR3, as DNA: TGTGCCAGCAGTGAAAGACAGGGTTTCTCACCCCTCCACTTT. Its protein product is CASSERQGFSPLHF.

This clone was observed once. The chain recombines TRBV7-2 with TRBJ2-5, with D uncertain. The CDR3 length is 11 residues. Germline V CDR1 and CDR2: SGHTA, FQGNSA. Trimming shortened V by 5 bases and J by 4 bases, and 5 bases separated the two germline ends. DNA for the CDR3: TGTGCCAGCAGCCCAATAGAGACCCAGTACTTC. Translating gives CASSPIETQYF. Full variable domain (rest looked up from reference TRBV7-2 and TRBJ2-5): GAGVSQSPSNKVTEKGKDVELRCDPISGHTALYWYRQSLGQGLEFLIYFQGNSAPDKSGLPSDRFSAERTGGSVSTLTIQRTQQEDSAVYLCASSPIETQYFGPGTRLLVL.

This clone was observed once. This rearrangement joins TRBV27 to TRBJ2-3; D unclear. The V and J ends lost 8 bases and 5 bases respectively, with 14 bases between them. CDR3 length: 13 amino acids. The germline CDR1 and CDR2 sequences are MNHEY and SMNVEV (reference sequence). This CDR3 is CASYRWEGDTQYF. CDR3 DNA: TGTGCCAGCTACAGATGGGAAGGAGATACGCAGTATTTT.

The V gene is TRBV29-1, the J gene TRBJ2-7, with unresolved D. V was clipped by 1 base and J by 2 bases, with 3 bases between them. The germline V gene has CDR1 SQVTM and CDR2 ANQGSEA. This CDR3 region has 11 residues. CDR3 loop: CSVEVTYEQYV. DNA for the CDR3: TGCAGCGTTGAAGTGACCTACGAGCAGTACGTC.

On this clone: Other DNA sequences in the same sample also yield this CDR3. The chain combines TRBV28 with TRBJ1-1; D gene unclear. CDR1 is MDHEN and CDR2 is SYDVKM in the germline V gene. Between the trimmed V and J ends, which lost 5 bases and 4 bases, there was a span of 11 bases. CDR3 length: 13 amino acids. The CDR3 spells CASSPPRGTEAFF. DNA of the CDR3: TGTGCCAGCAGTCCCCCTCGGGGCACTGAAGCTTTCTTT. The whole variable domain, filled in from reference TRBV28 and TRBJ1-1, reads DVKVTQSSRYLVKRTGEKVFLECVQDMDHENMFWYRQDPGLGLRLIYFSYDVKMKEKGDIPEGYSVSREKKERFSLILESASTNQTSMYLCASSPPRGTEAFFGQGTRLTVV.

CDR3 DNA sequence: TGTGCCAGCAGTTACCAGTCCGGGACAGCCTCCGAGCAGTACTTC. This sequence encodes CASSYQSGTASEQYF. This rearrangement joins TRBV6-5 to TRBJ2-7; 7 bases agree with TRBD1. From germline, CDR1 is MNHEY and CDR2 SVGAGI. The CDR3 is made up of 15 amino acids. V dropped 2 bases and J dropped 6; count of bases not matched to a gene: 10.

This sequence joins TRBV18 and TRBJ2-3, with D perhaps matching TRBD1 (5 bases). The ends were cut back, 1 base at V and 4 bases at J, with 12 bases in the middle. The CDR3 covers 15 residues. Germline values: CDR1 KGHSH, CDR2 LQKENI. The CDR3 DNA reads TGTGCCAGCTCACCACTTCAAGGGGTAGCAGATACGCAGTATTTT. Its translation: CASSPLQGVADTQYF.

The J gene is TRBJ1-4, the V gene TRBV19, with a possible D match to TRBD1 (5 bases). Germline values: CDR1 LNHDA, CDR2 SQIVND (reference sequence). V lost 6 bases and J 7 bases, leaving 18 bases between the germline ends. The CDR3 loop spans 15 amino acids. DNA of the CDR3: TGTGCCAGTAGGAACAGGAGATCTCTCACTGAAAAACTGTTTTTT. Its protein is CASRNRRSLTEKLFF.

The chain is built from TRBV20-1 and TRBJ1-1, with D unresolved. V was pared by 3 bases and J by 0 bases, with 14 bases between. The germline gives CDR1 DFQATT, CDR2 SNEGSKA (reference sequence). The CDR3 contains 15 residues. CDR3: CSASMRERMNTEAFF. Written as DNA, the CDR3 is TGCAGTGCTAGTATGAGGGAGAGGATGAACACTGAAGCTTTCTTT.

This clone was seen a single time. The chain carries TRBV9 and TRBJ2-3; weak D call: TRBD2 (6 bases). CDR1 SGDLS and CDR2 YYNGEE come from the germline V gene. Trimming pared 4 bases from V and 0 bases from J, leaving 6 bases between. This CDR3 spans 13 amino acids. CDR3 amino acids: CASSTSSTDTQYF. In nucleotides, the CDR3 is TGTGCCAGCAGCACTAGCAGCACAGATACGCAGTATTTT. Looking up the rest from reference TRBV9 and TRBJ2-3 gives the full variable domain: DSGVTQTPKHLITATGQRVTLRCSPRSGDLSVYWYQQSLDQGLQFLIQYYNGEERAKGNILERFSAQQFPDLHSELNLSSLELGDSALYFCASSTSSTDTQYFGPGTRLTVL.

This chain links TRBV29-1 with TRBJ2-1; 7 nucleotides match TRBD1. The germline CDR1 and CDR2 sequences are SQVTM and ANQGSEA. With 4 bases clipped from V and 4 bases from J, the junction kept 4 bases outside the gene matches. The length of the CDR3 is 13 residues. The CDR3 spells CSVGRTGYNEQFF. Written as DNA, the CDR3 is TGCAGCGTTGGCCGGACAGGATACAATGAGCAGTTCTTC.

The CDR3 here is CSAGLGETQYF. CDR3 nucleotides: TGCAGTGCTGGCCTCGGTGAGACCCAGTACTTC. The chain has TRBV20-1 and TRBJ2-5, with D unclear. Trimming took 5 bases from V and 5 from J, leaving 9 bases between them. Germline CDR1 is DFQATT and CDR2 is SNEGSKA (reference sequence). The CDR3 has 11 amino acids.

The chain joins TRBV15 to TRBJ2-1, with D hard to call. The germline V gene has CDR1 LNHNV and CDR2 YYDKDF (reference sequence). The CDR3 sequence is 17 residues long. Deletions cut 1 base from V and 0 bases from J, with 13 bases between. CDR3 sequence: CATSRVRGGSSYNEQFF. The CDR3 coding sequence is TGTGCCACCAGCAGAGTCCGTGGCGGCAGCTCCTACAATGAGCAGTTCTTC.

V is TRBV5-1 and J is TRBJ1-2; 8 bases are shared with TRBD1. The CDR3 extends over 14 amino acids. J gave up 3 bases and V 0 bases, and 1 base lay outside the gene matches. The germline CDR1 and CDR2 sequences are SGHRS and YFSETQ. The CDR3 region is CASSLETGDYGYTF. CDR3 DNA: TGCGCCAGCAGCTTGGAGACAGGGGACTATGGCTACACCTTC.

The rearrangement uses TRBV6-5 and TRBJ1-6, with D possibly TRBD1 on 6 matching bases. The CDR3 has 13 residues. V lost 7 bases to trimming and J lost 7 bases, with 11 bases between them. In germline, CDR1 is MNHEY, CDR2 SVGAGI. The DNA for the CDR3 is TGTGCCAGCATACAGGGCGGGAATTCACCCCTCCACTTT. Its protein is CASIQGGNSPLHF.

The rearrangement links TRBV3-1 (or the pseudogene TRBV3-2) to TRBJ1-2; D unclear. V dropped 1 base and J dropped 3 bases, with 12 bases sitting between them. There are 15 residues in the CDR3. Looked up from germline, CDR1 is LGHDT and CDR2 is YNNKEL (reference sequence). The CDR3 DNA sequence: TGTGCCAGCAGCCAAGGTGGGCTTAGCGACTATGGCTACACCTTC. It translates to CASSQGGLSDYGYTF.

The chain carries TRBV4-1 and TRBJ2-7; 9 bases agree with TRBD2. The CDR3 spans 18 residues. V trimming: 2 bases; J trimming: 3 bases; junction bases outside the gene matches: 14. Germline lookup yields CDR1 MGHRA and CDR2 YSYEKL. As DNA, the CDR3 is TGCGCCAGCAGCCAACGGCGGGGGGGCCCACCCCGACTCTACGAGCAGTACTTC. This sequence encodes CASSQRRGGPPRLYEQYF.

The rearrangement uses TRBV9 and TRBJ1-2; weak D call: TRBD1 (6 bases). The CDR3 has 18 amino acids. Deletions cut 0 bases from V and 3 bases from J, with 21 bases between. Germline CDR1 reads SGDLS; CDR2 reads YYNGEE. The CDR3: CASSVGVSHRGQDYGYTF. In nucleotides, the CDR3 is TGTGCCAGCAGCGTAGGAGTCTCCCACCGGGGGCAGGACTATGGCTACACCTTC.